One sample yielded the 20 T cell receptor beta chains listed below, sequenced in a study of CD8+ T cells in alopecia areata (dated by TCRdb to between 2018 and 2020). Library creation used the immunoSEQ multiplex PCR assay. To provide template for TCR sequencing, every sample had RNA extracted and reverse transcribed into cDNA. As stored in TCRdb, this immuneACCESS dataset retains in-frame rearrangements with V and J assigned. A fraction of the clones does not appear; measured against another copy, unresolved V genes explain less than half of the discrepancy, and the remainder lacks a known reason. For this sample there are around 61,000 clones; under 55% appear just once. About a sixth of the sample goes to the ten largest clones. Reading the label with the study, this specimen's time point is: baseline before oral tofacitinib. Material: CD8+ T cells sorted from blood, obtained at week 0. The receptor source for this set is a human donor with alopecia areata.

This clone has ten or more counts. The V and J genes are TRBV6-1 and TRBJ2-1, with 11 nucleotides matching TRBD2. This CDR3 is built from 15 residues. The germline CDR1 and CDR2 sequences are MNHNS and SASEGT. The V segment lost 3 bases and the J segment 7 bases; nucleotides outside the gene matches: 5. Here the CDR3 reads CASSEYTSGGNEQFF. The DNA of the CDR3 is TGTGCCAGCAGTGAGTATACTAGCGGGGGAAATGAGCAGTTCTTC.

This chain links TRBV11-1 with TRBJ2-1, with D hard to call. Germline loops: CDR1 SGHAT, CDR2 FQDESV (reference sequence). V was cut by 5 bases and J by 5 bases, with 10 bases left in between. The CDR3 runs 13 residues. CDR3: CASSRGPDNEQFF. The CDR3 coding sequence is TGTGCCAGCAGCCGCGGACCGGACAATGAGCAGTTCTTC.

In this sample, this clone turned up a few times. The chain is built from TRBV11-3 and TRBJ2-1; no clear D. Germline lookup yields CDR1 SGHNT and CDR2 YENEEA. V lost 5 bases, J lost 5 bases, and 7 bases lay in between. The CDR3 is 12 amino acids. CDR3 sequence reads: CASSPDHNEQFF. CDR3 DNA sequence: TGTGCCAGCAGCCCGGACCACAATGAGCAGTTCTTC.

CDR3 protein: CASRASGRGLGYEQYF. CDR3 DNA sequence: TGTGCCAGCAGGGCTAGCGGGAGGGGATTGGGTTACGAGCAGTACTTC. The genes are TRBV27 and TRBJ2-7, with 12 bases identical to TRBD2. J lost 4 bases, V lost 6 bases, and 10 bases had no gene match. There are 16 residues in the CDR3. From germline, CDR1 is MNHEY and CDR2 SMNVEV (reference sequence).

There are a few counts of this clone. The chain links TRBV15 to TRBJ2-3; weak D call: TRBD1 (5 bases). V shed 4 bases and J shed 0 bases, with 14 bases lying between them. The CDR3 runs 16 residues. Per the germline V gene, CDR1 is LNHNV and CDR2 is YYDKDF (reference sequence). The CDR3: CATSTNRDSSTDTQYF. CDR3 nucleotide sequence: TGTGCCACCAGCACCAACCGCGACAGTAGCACAGATACGCAGTATTTT.

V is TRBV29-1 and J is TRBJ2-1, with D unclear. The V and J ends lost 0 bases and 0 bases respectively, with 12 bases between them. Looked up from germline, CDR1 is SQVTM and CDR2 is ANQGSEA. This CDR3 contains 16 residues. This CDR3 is CSVEDLPGSSYNEQFF. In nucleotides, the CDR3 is TGCAGCGTTGAAGATCTACCTGGGTCCTCCTACAATGAGCAGTTCTTC.

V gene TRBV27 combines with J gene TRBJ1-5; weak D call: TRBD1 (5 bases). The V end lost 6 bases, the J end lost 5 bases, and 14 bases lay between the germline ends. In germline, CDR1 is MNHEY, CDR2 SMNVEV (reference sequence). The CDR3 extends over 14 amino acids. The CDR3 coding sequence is TGTGCCAGCAGCCAATCAGGGATATATCAGCCCCAGCATTTT. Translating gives CASSQSGIYQPQHF.

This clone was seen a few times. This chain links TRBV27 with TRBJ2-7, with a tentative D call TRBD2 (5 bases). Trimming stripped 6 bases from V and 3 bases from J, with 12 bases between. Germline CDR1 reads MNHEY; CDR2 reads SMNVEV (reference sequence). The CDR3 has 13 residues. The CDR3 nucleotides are TGTGCCAGCAGCCTACGGGATGGCTACGAGCAGTACTTC. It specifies CASSLRDGYEQYF.

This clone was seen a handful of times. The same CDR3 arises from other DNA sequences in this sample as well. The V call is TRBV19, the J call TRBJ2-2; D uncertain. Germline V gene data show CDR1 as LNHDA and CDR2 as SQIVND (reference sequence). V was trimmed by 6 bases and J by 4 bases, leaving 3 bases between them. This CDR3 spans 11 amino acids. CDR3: CASSATGELFF. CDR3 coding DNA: TGTGCCAGTAGCGCCACCGGGGAGCTGTTTTTT.

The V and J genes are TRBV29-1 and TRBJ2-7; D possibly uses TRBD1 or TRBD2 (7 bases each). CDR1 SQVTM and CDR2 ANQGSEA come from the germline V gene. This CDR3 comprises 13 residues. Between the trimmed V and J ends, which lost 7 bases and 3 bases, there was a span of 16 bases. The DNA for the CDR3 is TGCAGCGCCGGGGGGACAGACGGCTACGAGCAGTACTTC. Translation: CSAGGTDGYEQYF.

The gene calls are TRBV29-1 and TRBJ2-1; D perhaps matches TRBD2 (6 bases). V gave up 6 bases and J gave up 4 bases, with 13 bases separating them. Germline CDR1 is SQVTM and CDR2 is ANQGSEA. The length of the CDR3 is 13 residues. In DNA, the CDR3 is TGCAGCGTCCCCCCTGGGGGGTACAATGAGCAGTTCTTC. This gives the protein CSVPPGGYNEQFF.

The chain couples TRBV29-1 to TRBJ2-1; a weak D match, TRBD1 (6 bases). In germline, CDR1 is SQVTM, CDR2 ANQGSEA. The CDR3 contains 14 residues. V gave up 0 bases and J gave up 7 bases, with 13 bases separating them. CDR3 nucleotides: TGCAGCGTTGAAGAGGGGGCGCGAAGAAATGAGCAGTTCTTC. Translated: CSVEEGARRNEQFF.

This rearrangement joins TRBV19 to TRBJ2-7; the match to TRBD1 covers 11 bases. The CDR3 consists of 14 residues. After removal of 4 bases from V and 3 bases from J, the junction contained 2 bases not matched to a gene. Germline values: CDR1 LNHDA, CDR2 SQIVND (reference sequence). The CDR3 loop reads CASSSGTGGYEQYF. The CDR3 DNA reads TGTGCCAGTAGTAGCGGGACAGGGGGCTACGAGCAGTACTTC.

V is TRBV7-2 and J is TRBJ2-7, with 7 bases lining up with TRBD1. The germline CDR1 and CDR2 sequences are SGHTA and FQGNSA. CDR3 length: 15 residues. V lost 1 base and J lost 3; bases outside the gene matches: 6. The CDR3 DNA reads TGTGCCAGCAGCTTAGAACGGGACAGAGACTACGAGCAGTACTTC. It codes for CASSLERDRDYEQYF. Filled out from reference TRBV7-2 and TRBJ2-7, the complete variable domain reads GAGVSQSPSNKVTEKGKDVELRCDPISGHTALYWYRQSLGQGLEFLIYFQGNSAPDKSGLPSDRFSAERTGGSVSTLTIQRTQQEDSAVYLCASSLERDRDYEQYFGPGTRLTVT.

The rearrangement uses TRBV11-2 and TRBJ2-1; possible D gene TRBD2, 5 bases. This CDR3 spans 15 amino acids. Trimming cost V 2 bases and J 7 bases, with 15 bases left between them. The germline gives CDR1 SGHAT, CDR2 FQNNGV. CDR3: CASSLLRSGGNEQFF. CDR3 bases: TGTGCCAGCAGCTTACTACGGAGCGGTGGGAATGAGCAGTTCTTC. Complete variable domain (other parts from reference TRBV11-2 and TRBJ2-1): EAGVAQSPRYKIIEKRQSVAFWCNPISGHATLYWYQQILGQGPKLLIQFQNNGVVDDSQLPKDRFSAERLKGVDSTLKIQPAKLEDSAVYLCASSLLRSGGNEQFFGPGTRLTVL.

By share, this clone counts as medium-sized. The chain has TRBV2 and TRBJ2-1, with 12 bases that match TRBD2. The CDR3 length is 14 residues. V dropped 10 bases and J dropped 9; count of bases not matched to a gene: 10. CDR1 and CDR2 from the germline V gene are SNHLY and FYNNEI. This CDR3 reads CATPSPTSGSEQFF. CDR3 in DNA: TGTGCCACCCCCTCCCCGACTAGCGGGAGTGAGCAGTTCTTC.

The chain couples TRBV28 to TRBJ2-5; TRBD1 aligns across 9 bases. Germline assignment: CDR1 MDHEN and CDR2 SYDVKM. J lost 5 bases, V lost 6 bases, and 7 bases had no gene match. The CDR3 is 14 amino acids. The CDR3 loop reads CASRHRDRVETQYF. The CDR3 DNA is TGTGCCAGCAGACACCGGGACAGGGTGGAGACCCAGTACTTC. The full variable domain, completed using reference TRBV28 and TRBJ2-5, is DVKVTQSSRYLVKRTGEKVFLECVQDMDHENMFWYRQDPGLGLRLIYFSYDVKMKEKGDIPEGYSVSREKKERFSLILESASTNQTSMYLCASRHRDRVETQYFGPGTRLLVL.

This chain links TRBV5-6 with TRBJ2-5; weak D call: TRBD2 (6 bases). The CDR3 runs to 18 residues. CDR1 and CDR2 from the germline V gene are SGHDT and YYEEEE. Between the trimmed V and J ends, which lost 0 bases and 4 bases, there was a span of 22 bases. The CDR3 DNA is TGTGCCAGCAGCTTGGAAAAAAGTGGCAGGTACGGGAGAGAGACCCAGTACTTC. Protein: CASSLEKSGRYGRETQYF.

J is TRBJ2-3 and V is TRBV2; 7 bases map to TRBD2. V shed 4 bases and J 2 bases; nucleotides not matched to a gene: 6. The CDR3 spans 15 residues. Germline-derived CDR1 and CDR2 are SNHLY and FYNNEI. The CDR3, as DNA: TGTGCCAGCAGTGCGACTAGCAGCTACACAGATACGCAGTATTTT. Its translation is CASSATSSYTDTQYF.

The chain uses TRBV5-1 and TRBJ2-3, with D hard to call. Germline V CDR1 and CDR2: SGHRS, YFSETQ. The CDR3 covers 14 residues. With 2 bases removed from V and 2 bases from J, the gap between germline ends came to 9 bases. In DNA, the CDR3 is TGCGCCAGCAGCTTCGTTTCTCACACAGATACGCAGTATTTT. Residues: CASSFVSHTDTQYF.